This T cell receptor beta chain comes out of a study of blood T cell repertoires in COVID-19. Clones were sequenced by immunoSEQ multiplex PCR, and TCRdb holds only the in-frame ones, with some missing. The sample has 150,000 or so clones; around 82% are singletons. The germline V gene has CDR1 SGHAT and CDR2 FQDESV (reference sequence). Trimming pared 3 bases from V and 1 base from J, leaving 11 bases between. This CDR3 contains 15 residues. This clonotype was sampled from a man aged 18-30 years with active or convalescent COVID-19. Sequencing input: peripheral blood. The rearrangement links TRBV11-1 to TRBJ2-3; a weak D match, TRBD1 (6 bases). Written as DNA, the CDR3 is TGTGCCAGCAGCTTTCGGGACATCCGCACAGATACGCAGTATTTT. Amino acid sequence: CASSFRDIRTDTQYF.